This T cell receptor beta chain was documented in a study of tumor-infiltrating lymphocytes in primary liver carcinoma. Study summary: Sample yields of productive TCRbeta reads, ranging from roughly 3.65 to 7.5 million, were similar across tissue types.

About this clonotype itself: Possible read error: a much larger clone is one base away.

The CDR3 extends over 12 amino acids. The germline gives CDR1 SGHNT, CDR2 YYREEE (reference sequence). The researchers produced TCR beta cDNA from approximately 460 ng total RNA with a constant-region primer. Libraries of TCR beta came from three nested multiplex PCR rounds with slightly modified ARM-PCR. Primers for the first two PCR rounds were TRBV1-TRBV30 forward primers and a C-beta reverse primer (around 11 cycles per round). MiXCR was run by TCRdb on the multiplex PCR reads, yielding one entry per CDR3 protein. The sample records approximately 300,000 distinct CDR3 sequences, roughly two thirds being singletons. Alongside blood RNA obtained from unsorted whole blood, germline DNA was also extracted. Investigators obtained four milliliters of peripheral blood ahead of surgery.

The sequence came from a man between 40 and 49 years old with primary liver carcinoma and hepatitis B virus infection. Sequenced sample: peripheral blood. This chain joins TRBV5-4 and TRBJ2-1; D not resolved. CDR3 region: CACSSQNNEQFF. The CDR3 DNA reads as TGTGCCTGCAGCTCCCAAAACAATGAGCAGTTCTTC.